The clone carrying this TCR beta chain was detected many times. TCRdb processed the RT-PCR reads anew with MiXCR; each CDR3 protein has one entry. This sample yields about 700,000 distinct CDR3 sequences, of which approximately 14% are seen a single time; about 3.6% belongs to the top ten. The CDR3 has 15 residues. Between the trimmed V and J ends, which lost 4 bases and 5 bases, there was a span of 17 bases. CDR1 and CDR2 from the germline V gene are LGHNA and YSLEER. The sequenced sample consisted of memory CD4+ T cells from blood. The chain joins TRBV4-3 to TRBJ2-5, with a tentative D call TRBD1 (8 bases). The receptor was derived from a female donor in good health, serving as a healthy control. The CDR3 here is CASSRWTGRGETQYF. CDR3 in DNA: TGCGCCAGCAGCCGCTGGACAGGGAGGGGGGAGACCCAGTACTTC.